Following are 14 T cell receptor beta chains from one sample sequenced in a study of T cells in lung cancer brain metastases. Generated by immunoSEQ multiplex PCR, the TCRdb table keeps only in-frame clones and is missing some. The sample lists some 7,000 clones; around 86% were seen once. The sequenced sample consisted of tumor tissue from the primary lung tumor. The receptors here all came from a middle-aged man with non-small cell lung cancer.

The chain joins TRBV19 to TRBJ2-7, with TRBD2 identical over 10 bases. Germline values: CDR1 LNHDA, CDR2 SQIVND (reference sequence). The length of the CDR3 is 15 residues. The J segment lost 7 bases and the V segment lost 4 bases, leaving 10 bases of the junction unmatched. The CDR3 sequence is CASSTVEGLAWEQYF. The CDR3 bases are TGTGCCAGTAGTACCGTGGAGGGACTAGCGTGGGAGCAGTACTTC.

The chain carries TRBV27 and TRBJ1-6; 7 bases agree with TRBD1. V shed 1 base and J 9 bases; nucleotides not matched to a gene: 6. This CDR3 has 15 amino acids. Germline CDR1 MNHEY, CDR2 SMNVEV (reference sequence). CDR3: CASSLYQGGISPLHF. Written as DNA, the CDR3 is TGTGCCAGCAGTTTATACCAAGGGGGCATTTCACCCCTCCACTTT.

The genes are TRBV9 and TRBJ2-3; a weak D match, TRBD1 (5 bases). Germline assignment: CDR1 SGDLS and CDR2 YYNGEE. The CDR3 has 15 residues. Trimming took 4 bases from V and 1 from J, leaving 13 bases between them. CDR3 nucleotide sequence: TGTGCCAGCAGCTTACTTCAGGGTGGCACAGATACGCAGTATTTT. Its translation: CASSLLQGGTDTQYF.

The chain employs TRBV25-1 and TRBJ2-5, with D perhaps TRBD2 (5 bases). The CDR3 is 16 residues long. Trimming removed 3 bases from V and 7 bases from J, with 21 bases in between. Germline values: CDR1 MGHDK, CDR2 SYGVNS. The CDR3 DNA is TGTGCCAGCAGTGAGGGTGGCCGAGGTCTTCGGGGGACCCAGTACTTC. Encoded protein: CASSEGGRGLRGTQYF. Combining the CDR3 with reference TRBV25-1 and TRBJ2-5 gives the whole variable domain EADIYQTPRYLVIGTGKKITLECSQTMGHDKMYWYQQDPGMELHLIHYSYGVNSTEKGDLSSESTVSRIRTEHFPLTLESARPSHTSQYLCASSEGGRGLRGTQYFGPGTRLLVL.

This sequence joins TRBV5-8 and TRBJ2-2; D may be TRBD2 (6 bases). The germline V gene encodes CDR1 SGHTS and CDR2 YDEGEE. V lost 2 bases to trimming and J lost 4 bases, with 9 bases between them. This CDR3 region has 14 residues. The CDR3 here is CASSFLGGTGELFF. The CDR3 DNA sequence: TGTGCCAGCAGCTTTCTGGGGGGCACCGGGGAGCTGTTTTTT.

CDR3 protein: CASSLRGLNNSPLHF. The CDR3 DNA sequence: TGTGCCAGCAGCTTACGGGGACTGAATAATTCACCCCTCCACTTT. The chain uses TRBV7-9 and TRBJ1-6, with a weak D call TRBD1 (5 bases). Per the germline V gene, CDR1 is SEHNR and CDR2 is FQNEAQ (reference sequence). V was clipped by 2 bases and J by 5 bases, with 10 bases between them. The CDR3 is made up of 15 amino acids. The whole variable domain, remainder taken from reference TRBV7-9 and TRBJ1-6, is DTGVSQNPRHKITKRGQNVTFRCDPISEHNRLYWYRQTLGQGPEFLTYFQNEAQLEKSRLLSDRFSAERPKGSFSTLEIQRTEQGDSAMYLCASSLRGLNNSPLHFGNGTRLTVT.

This clone was recorded once. The chain is built from TRBV12-5 and TRBJ1-1; TRBD1 might be the D (5 bases). In germline, CDR1 is LGHNT, CDR2 FRNRAP. V lost 0 bases, J lost 8 bases, and 16 bases lay in between. CDR3 length: 15 amino acids. CDR3 region: CASGLVGTQEAEAFF. As DNA, the CDR3 is TGTGCTAGTGGTTTGGTCGGGACCCAGGAGGCGGAAGCTTTCTTT.

The chain links TRBV19 to TRBJ2-3, with D perhaps TRBD1 (6 bases). Trimming pared 3 bases from V and 4 bases from J, leaving 14 bases between. Germline assignment: CDR1 LNHDA and CDR2 SQIVND (reference sequence). The CDR3 has 15 amino acids. The CDR3: CASSMVQGWPDTQYF. In DNA form, the CDR3 reads TGTGCCAGTAGTATGGTACAGGGCTGGCCAGATACGCAGTATTTT.

This chain links TRBV7-2 with TRBJ2-7; D is unclear. V was pared by 1 base and J by 4 bases, with 17 bases between. The CDR3 length is 16 residues. Germline assignment: CDR1 SGHTA and CDR2 FQGNSA. CDR3 nucleotides: TGTGCCAGCAGCTTAGTTACCGGTCTTAGGGTGTACGAGCAGTACTTC. The encoded protein is CASSLVTGLRVYEQYF.

V usage is TRBV19 and J usage is TRBJ1-1, with D perhaps TRBD1 (5 bases). CDR3 size: 14 residues. CDR1 LNHDA and CDR2 SQIVND come from the germline V gene (reference sequence). Trimming stripped 7 bases from V and 6 bases from J, with 18 bases between. The CDR3 loop is CASINPGGEAEAFF. CDR3 coding DNA: TGTGCCAGTATAAACCCCGGAGGGGAGGCTGAAGCTTTCTTT.

The rearrangement joins TRBV4-3 to TRBJ2-1; TRBD2 matches at 14 bases. The CDR3 spans 17 residues. Germline trimming cut 0 bases from V and 5 bases from J; bases unmatched to any gene: 3. CDR1 is LGHNA and CDR2 is YSLEER in the germline V gene. CDR3 sequence: CASSQDWTSGGNNEQFF. The CDR3 DNA reads TGCGCCAGCAGCCAAGATTGGACTAGCGGGGGGAACAATGAGCAGTTCTTC.

This clone was observed once. The chain uses TRBV5-1 and TRBJ2-6, with 7 bases aligning to TRBD2. The ends lost 0 bases at V and 4 bases at J; junction bases unmatched: 4. CDR1 is SGHRS and CDR2 is YFSETQ in the germline V gene. This CDR3 is built from 16 residues. CDR3 DNA: TGCGCCAGCAGCTTGGGGCAGGGAGGGGGGGCCAACGTCCTGACTTTC. It encodes CASSLGQGGGANVLTF.

This clone has a single count. The chain links TRBV7-9 to TRBJ2-3, with TRBD2 as a possible D gene (5 bases). Germline CDR1 reads SEHNR; CDR2 reads FQNEAQ (reference sequence). V was shortened by 5 bases and J by 0 bases, with 12 bases between the two germline ends. The CDR3 is 15 residues long. CDR3: CASSALAGSTDTQYF. DNA of the CDR3: TGTGCCAGCAGCGCTCTAGCAGGCAGCACAGATACGCAGTATTTT.

The CDR3 is CASSRGENEKLFF. Written as DNA, the CDR3 is TGCGCCAGCAGCCGGGGGGAGAATGAAAAACTGTTTTTT. The J gene is TRBJ1-4, the V gene TRBV5-1, with D perhaps matching TRBD1 (5 bases). With 4 bases removed from V and 5 bases from J, the gap between germline ends came to 9 bases. This CDR3 region has 13 residues. In germline, CDR1 is SGHRS, CDR2 YFSETQ.